The present T cell receptor (beta chain) was sequenced within a study of T cell responses to AZD1222 COVID-19 vaccine. The method was immunoSEQ multiplex PCR; TCRdb's version includes in-frame clones alone and lacks a portion of them. The sample includes 100,000 to 120,000 clones, 88% of them seen just once. This CDR3 is 16 amino acids long. The V gene end was trimmed by 4 bases and the J gene end by 5 bases; junction bases not matched to a gene: 12. The germline gives CDR1 SEHNR, CDR2 FQNEAQ (reference sequence). The specimen was peripheral blood, collected on day 0 of AZD1222 vaccination. The receptor's source is an adult in good health. The J gene is TRBJ2-7, the V gene TRBV7-9, with 9 bases identical to TRBD1. CDR3 residues: CASSSGPDRGSDEQYF. CDR3 in DNA: TGTGCCAGCAGCTCTGGCCCGGACAGGGGTAGCGACGAGCAGTACTTC.